This TCR beta chain was observed in a study of T cell responses to AZD1222 COVID-19 vaccine. Study summary: Second-dose recipients at about 4 or about 12 weeks were treated as one pooled group.

In germline, CDR1 is SGHRS, CDR2 YFSETQ. CDR3 size: 14 residues. V gave up 4 bases and J gave up 1 base; unmatched junction bases: 3. This clone was observed a few times. Antigen specificity is unknown. Sequencing was performed with immunoSEQ multiplex PCR; in TCRdb, only in-frame clones are kept and a portion is missing. Of around 100,000 clones in the sample, almost 90% were seen once. Study-level points and caveats: A rise in Spike-specific TCR breadth and depth followed two AZD1222 doses. Baseline seropositives among AZD1222 recipients totaled only five or six.

This specimen consisted of peripheral blood, obtained on day 0 of AZD1222 vaccination. The receptor was isolated from an adult in good health. The chain uses TRBV5-1 and TRBJ2-3; TRBD1 matches 7 bases. The CDR3 reads CASSLGQRTDTQYF. CDR3 sequence (DNA): TGCGCCAGCAGCCTGGGACAGCGCACAGATACGCAGTATTTT.